These 32 T cell receptor beta chains share one sample of origin, sequenced in a study of T cell repertoires in cytomegalovirus infection. TCRdb called the reads again in MiXCR, with one record for every CDR3 protein. The sample records hundreds of thousands of distinct CDR3 sequences, approximately 30% being singletons. Sequencing was carried out using PBMCs. All receptors come from a human donor in good health (CMV status not recorded). Some clones in this sample may be carry-over from other donors' samples.

This clonotype was counted ten times or more. In nucleotides, the CDR3 is TGTGCCAGCAGTTTAGCGTTCGGGGAGACCCAGTACTTC. Residues: CASSLAFGETQYF. The chain has TRBV12-3 or TRBV12-4 and TRBJ2-5; D is unclear. The CDR3 extends over 13 amino acids. The germline V and J ends were trimmed by 0 bases and 5 bases, with 7 bases remaining between them.

This clonotype has only a few counts. V gene TRBV6-1 combines with J gene TRBJ2-5, with D unresolved. V was cut by 1 base and J by 5 bases, with 5 bases left in between. This CDR3 has 12 residues. Germline V gene sequence: CDR1 MNHNS, CDR2 SASEGT. The CDR3 sequence: CASSEDQETQYF. The CDR3 region has the DNA TGTGCCAGCAGTGAAGATCAGGAGACCCAGTACTTC.

As for this clonotype: One end of the junction is discordant with germline, which a read error may explain. The rearrangement uses TRBV7-7 and TRBJ1-1, with D perhaps TRBD1 (5 bases). The V gene's germline CDR1 is SSHAT and CDR2 FNYEAQ (reference sequence). CDR3 length: 13 residues. The CDR3 is CASSLALGAEAFF. The CDR3 DNA follows: TGTGCTAGCAGCTTAGCGCTGGGGGCTGAAGCTTTCTTT.

There are a few counts of this clonotype. The genes are TRBV14 and TRBJ2-7; 10 bases are shared with TRBD1. The V and J ends lost 2 bases and 4 bases, in that order; junction bases with no gene match: 8. The CDR3 runs to 16 residues. Germline CDR1 SGHDN, CDR2 FVKESK. The CDR3 sequence: CASSQPDRGRRYEQYF. The CDR3, as DNA: TGTGCCAGCAGCCAACCAGACAGGGGGCGACGGTACGAGCAGTACTTC.

The gene calls are TRBV11-2 and TRBJ2-2; 9 nucleotides match TRBD1. CDR1 and CDR2 from the germline V gene are SGHAT and FQNNGV. The trim removed 3 bases at V and 4 bases at J, leaving 3 bases unmatched. This CDR3 comprises 15 residues. The CDR3 here is CASSLTGGVTGELFF. The CDR3 coding sequence is TGTGCCAGCAGCTTGACAGGGGGTGTCACCGGGGAGCTGTTTTTT.

V and J are TRBV7-6 and TRBJ2-7, with D possibly being TRBD2 (5 bases). The V and J ends lost 1 base and 3 bases respectively, with 7 bases between them. Germline CDR1 is SGHVS and CDR2 is FNYEAQ. The CDR3 spans 13 residues. CDR3 bases: TGTGCCAGCAGCTTAGGCGGGCGCTACGAGCAGTACTTC. Amino acids: CASSLGGRYEQYF.

The chain couples TRBV11-2 to TRBJ2-7; D is unclear. Germline loops: CDR1 SGHAT, CDR2 FQNNGV. The CDR3 loop spans 14 amino acids. The V end was cut by 6 bases, the J end by 3 bases, with 15 bases between. CDR3 residues: CASRLVDRFYEQYF. CDR3 DNA: TGTGCCAGCAGATTGGTTGACCGATTCTACGAGCAGTACTTC.

This clonotype was seen repeatedly, ten times or more. The chain couples TRBV6-2 or TRBV6-3 to TRBJ2-3, with 12 bases that match TRBD2. The CDR3 is 17 amino acids. Per germline, CDR1 MNHEY and CDR2 SVGEGT. The junction had 5 bases not matched to a gene; V was cut back by 2 bases and J by 2 bases. In nucleotides, the CDR3 is TGTGCCAGCAGTTACCCCGGACTAGCGGGGTCCACAGATACGCAGTATTTT. Its translation: CASSYPGLAGSTDTQYF.

This clonotype was detected ten times or more. The chain recombines TRBV7-3 with TRBJ2-3, with D possibly called TRBD1 or TRBD2 (5 bases each). Trimming stripped 6 bases from V and 1 base from J, with 11 bases between. CDR1 SGHTA and CDR2 FQGTGA come from the germline V gene. The CDR3 extends over 14 amino acids. The CDR3 here is CASSLRGGTDTQYF. CDR3 bases: TGTGCCAGCAGTCTGAGAGGGGGCACAGATACGCAGTATTTT.

This clonotype turned up a few times. The chain combines TRBV7-2 with TRBJ1-6, with unresolved D. V lost 1 base to trimming and J lost 8 bases, with 12 bases between them. This CDR3 is 15 amino acids long. From germline, CDR1 is SGHTA and CDR2 FQGNSA. In DNA, the CDR3 is TGTGCCAGCAGCTTAGGCGGGGTGGCTTATTCACCCCTCCACTTT. Translating gives CASSLGGVAYSPLHF.

The gene calls are TRBV15 and TRBJ2-3, with TRBD1 matching 8 bases. Germline trimming cut 4 bases from V and 3 bases from J; bases unmatched to any gene: 9. The CDR3 consists of 16 residues. Looked up from germline, CDR1 is LNHNV and CDR2 is YYDKDF (reference sequence). The CDR3 coding sequence is TGTGCCACCAGCAATCCCCGGGACAGGCCTACAGATACGCAGTATTTT. Protein: CATSNPRDRPTDTQYF.

This clonotype was recorded a few times. The chain employs TRBV27 and TRBJ1-6; D ambiguous. The CDR3 contains 16 residues. V lost 3 bases and J 10 bases, leaving 19 bases between the germline ends. Germline assignment: CDR1 MNHEY and CDR2 SMNVEV (reference sequence). In DNA form, the CDR3 reads TGTGCCAGCAGTTTCAGCAGACCTACTCGAGGATCACCCCTCCACTTT. It translates to CASSFSRPTRGSPLHF.

This clonotype was observed a few times. CDR3 coding DNA: TGTGCCAGCAGTTTAAAGGGATTAATCTTCGAGACCCAGTACTTC. Translation: CASSLKGLIFETQYF. The V call is TRBV28, the J call TRBJ2-5; the D is unclear. Germline CDR1 reads MDHEN; CDR2 reads SYDVKM. CDR3 length equals 15 residues. The germline V and J ends were trimmed by 2 bases and 5 bases, with 15 bases remaining between them. Together with reference TRBV28 and TRBJ2-5, the CDR3 gives the full variable domain: DVKVTQSSRYLVKRTGEKVFLECVQDMDHENMFWYRQDPGLGLRLIYFSYDVKMKEKGDIPEGYSVSREKKERFSLILESASTNQTSMYLCASSLKGLIFETQYFGPGTRLLVL.

As to this clonotype: Being one base from a much bigger clone, this may be a read error. No conserved phenylalanine or tryptophan ends this CDR3, so it is likely a read error. This chain connects TRBV6-1 to TRBJ1-5; D gene ambiguous. This CDR3 has 14 amino acids. Trimming stripped 4 bases from V and 9 bases from J, with 16 bases between. In germline, CDR1 is MNHNS, CDR2 SASEGT. The DNA of the CDR3 is TGTGCCAGCAGTGCAGCCGTCAGGAGTTCGCCCCAGCATTGT. It encodes CASSAAVRSSPQHC.

The V gene is TRBV20-1, the J gene TRBJ2-1, with TRBD2 as a possible D gene (6 bases). Germline CDR1 reads DFQATT; CDR2 reads SNEGSKA (reference sequence). Between the trimmed V and J ends, which lost 2 bases and 5 bases, there was a span of 13 bases. The CDR3 runs 14 residues. The CDR3 reads CSARTPTGDNEQFF. CDR3 nucleotides: TGCAGTGCTAGAACCCCGACGGGGGACAATGAGCAGTTCTTC.

The J gene is TRBJ2-5, the V gene TRBV5-6; 7 nucleotides match TRBD1. The CDR3 runs to 14 residues. The germline V gene encodes CDR1 SGHDT and CDR2 YYEEEE. V was clipped by 3 bases and J by 3 bases; unmatched bases: 5. In nucleotides, the CDR3 is TGTGCCAGCAGCTCCCCGACAGGGAAAGAGACCCAGTACTTC. It specifies CASSSPTGKETQYF.

This clonotype was picked up a small number of times. V usage is TRBV6-2 or TRBV6-3 and J usage is TRBJ1-2, with 9 bases aligning to TRBD1. The V gene's germline CDR1 is MNHEY and CDR2 SVGEGT. The CDR3 loop spans 15 amino acids. The V gene end was trimmed by 6 bases and the J gene end by 2 bases; junction bases not matched to a gene: 7. CDR3: CASRRTGAGNYGYTF. The CDR3 region has the DNA TGTGCCAGCAGGCGGACAGGGGCCGGGAACTATGGCTACACCTTC.

This clonotype occurred once. The chain carries TRBV7-9 and TRBJ1-3; 7 nucleotides agree with TRBD1. CDR1 and CDR2 from the germline V gene are SEHNR and FQNEAQ (reference sequence). J gave up 5 bases and V 8 bases, and 15 bases lay outside the gene matches. The CDR3 consists of 16 residues. CDR3 in DNA: TGTGCCAGCTGCCCACAGAAGACAGGGTACCGAAACACCATATATTTT. Its translation is CASCPQKTGYRNTIYF.

This clonotype was counted a few times. The chain combines TRBV19 with TRBJ1-2, with 7 positions matching TRBD1. The CDR3 consists of 12 residues. Looked up from germline, CDR1 is LNHDA and CDR2 is SQIVND (reference sequence). After removal of 7 bases from V and 5 bases from J, the junction contained 4 bases not matched to a gene. The CDR3 DNA reads TGTGCCAGTACGGGGGACAGATATGGCTACACCTTC. Translating it yields CASTGDRYGYTF. The whole variable domain, filled in from reference TRBV19 and TRBJ1-2, reads DGGITQSPKYLFRKEGQNVTLSCEQNLNHDAMYWYRQDPGQGLRLIYYSQIVNDFQKGDIAEGYSVSREKKESFPLTVTSAQKNPTAFYLCASTGDRYGYTFGSGTRLTVV.

The chain employs TRBV20-1 and TRBJ2-2; 8 nucleotides match TRBD2. The ends lost 0 bases at V and 6 bases at J; junction bases unmatched: 9. The CDR3 runs 16 residues. CDR1 is DFQATT, CDR2 SNEGSKA, per germline (reference sequence). CDR3 region: CSARDSNSGASGELFF. In DNA form, the CDR3 reads TGCAGTGCTAGAGATTCGAATAGCGGGGCTTCCGGGGAGCTGTTTTTT.

Comments on this clonotype: Germline and junction disagree at one end, which may indicate a read error. In DNA form, the CDR3 reads TGTGCCAGCAGCTCGGGGACTAGTGGGTACGATCAGTACTTC. Translated: CASSSGTSGYDQYF. J is TRBJ2-7 and V is TRBV7-2; 8 bases line up with TRBD2. Germline V gene sequence: CDR1 SGHTA, CDR2 FQGNSA. The CDR3 totals 14 residues.

With respect to this clonotype: It may be a read error: a sequence one base away is much more abundant. The CDR3 carries no conserved terminal phenylalanine or tryptophan, so it likely arises from a read error. V usage is TRBV6-6 and J usage is TRBJ2-5; perhaps TRBD2 as D (5 bases). CDR1 is MNHNY, CDR2 SVGAGI, per germline (reference sequence). This CDR3 is built from 17 residues. V was shortened by 0 bases and J by 2 bases, with 16 bases between the two germline ends. CDR3 protein: CASSYSRAATPQETQYL. The DNA of the CDR3 is TGTGCCAGCAGTTACTCGAGGGCCGCAACCCCTCAAGAGACCCAGTACTTA.

This clonotype came up a few times. This chain links TRBV6-5 with TRBJ2-5, with 8 bases lining up with TRBD2. The V gene's germline CDR1 is MNHEY and CDR2 SVGAGI. There are 16 residues in the CDR3. The V gene end was trimmed by 2 bases and the J gene end by 3 bases; junction bases not matched to a gene: 8. CDR3 nucleotide sequence: TGTGCCAGCAGTTACGGGGGTGCAGCGGGGGAAGAGACCCAGTACTTC. This translates into CASSYGGAAGEETQYF.

The chain recombines TRBV12-3 or TRBV12-4 with TRBJ1-3, with D maybe TRBD1 (6 bases). The CDR3 has 16 amino acids. Trimming cost V 1 base and J 3 bases, with 13 bases left between them. Here the CDR3 reads CASSLGPAGVGNTIYF. The CDR3 coding sequence is TGTGCCAGCAGTTTAGGGCCCGCAGGGGTTGGAAACACCATATATTTT.

The chain links TRBV5-1 to TRBJ2-7; D unclear. Germline assignment: CDR1 SGHRS and CDR2 YFSETQ. Trimming removed 5 bases from V and 6 bases from J, with 24 bases in between. This CDR3 has 16 residues. This CDR3 is CASSSRTSPVWVEQYF. DNA of the CDR3: TGCGCCAGCAGTTCCCGGACGTCCCCGGTTTGGGTCGAGCAGTACTTC.

A word on this clonotype: Being one base from a much bigger clone, this may be a read error. This sequence joins TRBV7-9 and TRBJ1-6; 8 bases line up with TRBD1. Losses at the gene ends were 5 bases for V and 14 bases for J; bases not matched to a gene: 11. The CDR3 runs to 14 residues. CDR1 and CDR2 (germline): SEHNR, FQNEAQ (reference sequence). CDR3 DNA sequence: TGTGCCAGCAGCGCGACAGGGGCGCGTGGCTCCCTCCACTTT. Translation gives CASSATGARGSLHF.

This rearrangement joins TRBV4-3 to TRBJ2-1; 7 bases match TRBD2. V shed 3 bases and J 4 bases; nucleotides not matched to a gene: 12. The length of the CDR3 is 17 residues. Germline V gives CDR1 LGHNA, CDR2 YSLEER. The CDR3 sequence is CASSQDLKGGVYNEQFF. In DNA, the CDR3 is TGCGCCAGCAGCCAGGATCTCAAGGGAGGGGTTTACAATGAGCAGTTCTTC.

This clonotype was detected only once. This chain connects TRBV28 to TRBJ2-6, with 8 bases that match TRBD2. Germline CDR1 reads MDHEN; CDR2 reads SYDVKM. J lost 1 base, V lost 10 bases, and 3 bases had no gene match. The CDR3 has 14 amino acids. The CDR3 nucleotides read TGTGCCACCCGGGAGGGATCTGGGGCCAACGTCCTGACTTTC. The encoded protein is CATREGSGANVLTF.

Ten or more counts support this clonotype. The chain employs TRBV7-8 and TRBJ2-4; D tentatively reads TRBD1 or TRBD2 (6 bases each). CDR1 is SGHVS and CDR2 is FQNEAQ in the germline V gene. The CDR3 contains 15 residues. V lost 2 bases and J lost 8, with 16 bases in between. The chain's CDR3 is CASSLYYGGWDIQYF. The DNA of the CDR3 is TGTGCCAGCAGCTTATATTACGGGGGCTGGGACATTCAGTACTTC.

The genes are TRBV4-2 and TRBJ2-1; 9 bases are shared with TRBD2. Trimming cost V 2 bases and J 4 bases; bases outside gene matches: 9. The CDR3 has 17 amino acids. Germline V gene lookup returns CDR1 LGHNA and CDR2 YNFKEQ. CDR3 amino acids: CASSQLNRLAGYNEQFF. The CDR3 coding sequence is TGTGCCAGCAGCCAATTAAATCGGCTAGCGGGGTACAATGAGCAGTTCTTC.

This clonotype was picked up a small number of times. The V gene is TRBV14, the J gene TRBJ2-4; the D call may be TRBD1 or TRBD2 (5 bases each). CDR3 size: 12 residues. Trimming shortened V by 5 bases and J by 3 bases, and 5 bases separated the two germline ends. Germline V gives CDR1 SGHDN, CDR2 FVKESK. Here the CDR3 DNA reads TGTGCCAGCAGCGGGGGCAAAAACATTCAGTACTTC. Its protein product is CASSGGKNIQYF. The entire variable domain, with the rest obtained from reference TRBV14 and TRBJ2-4, is as follows: EAGVTQFPSHSVIEKGQTVTLRCDPISGHDNLYWYRRVMGKEIKFLLHFVKESKQDESGMPNNRFLAERTGGTYSTLKVQPAELEDSGVYFCASSGGKNIQYFGAGTRLSVL.

This chain connects TRBV5-6 to TRBJ1-5; D might be TRBD1 (6 bases). The CDR3 consists of 16 residues. V was shortened by 4 bases and J by 4 bases, with 18 bases between the two germline ends. Germline V gives CDR1 SGHDT, CDR2 YYEEEE. The CDR3 loop is CASSLTGGPGNQPQHF. In DNA, the CDR3 is TGTGCCAGCAGCCTAACGGGGGGGCCGGGGAATCAGCCCCAGCATTTT. Looking up the rest from reference TRBV5-6 and TRBJ1-5 gives the full variable domain: DAGVTQSPTHLIKTRGQQVTLRCSPKSGHDTVSWYQQALGQGPQFIFQYYEEEERQRGNFPDRFSGHQFPNYSSELNVNALLLGDSALYLCASSLTGGPGNQPQHFGDGTRLSIL.